Listed below are T cell receptor beta chains from one sample, sequenced in a study of T-cell reconstitution after alpha-beta-depleted transplantation in children. In TCRdb, the PCR reads were re-called with MiXCR into one record per CDR3 protein. The repertoire holds under 750,000 distinct CDR3 sequences, 20% to 25% seen once, with 11% to 15% in the top ten. Material: PBMCs, mostly from graft donor cells, obtained 360 days after TCRalphabeta/CD19-depleted stem cell transplant. The receptors stem from a boy in the first two years of life who had a stem cell transplant for acute myeloid leukemia, so the T cells may come from the graft donor. CDR3s include the opening cysteine and the closing phenylalanine or tryptophan. Fields, in order: V gene, D gene, clone size, J gene, CDR3 protein, CDR3 DNA. The D gene is left open where the match is weak. A clone size is listed for some rows: how often the clone was seen (once, few, many), or a class if it is expanded.

v_call: TRBV19; d_call: TRBD1; clone_size: NA; j_call: TRBJ2-1; cdr3_aa: CASSIKSVRDRDNEQFF; cdr3_nt: TGTGCCAGTAGTATAAAGAGCGTAAGGGACAGGGACAATGAGCAGTTCTTC
v_call: TRBV6-5; d_call: NA; clone_size: many; j_call: TRBJ2-6; cdr3_aa: CASSYGRVLMSSGANVLTF; cdr3_nt: TGTGCCAGCAGTTACGGCAGGGTGTTGATGTCCTCTGGGGCCAACGTCCTGACTTTC
v_call: TRBV20-1; d_call: NA; clone_size: NA; j_call: TRBJ1-2; cdr3_aa: CSGYRANYGYTF; cdr3_nt: TGCAGTGGGTACAGGGCAAACTATGGCTACACCTTC
v_call: TRBV28; d_call: TRBD1; clone_size: NA; j_call: TRBJ2-2; cdr3_aa: CASSLFPGQGVTGELFF; cdr3_nt: TGTGCCAGCAGTTTATTCCCGGGACAGGGTGTTACCGGGGAGCTGTTTTTT
v_call: TRBV6-2/TRBV6-3; d_call: NA; clone_size: few; j_call: TRBJ1-5; cdr3_aa: CASTPGLYEVGSHQHF; cdr3_nt: TGTGCCAGCACCCCAGGTCTGTATGAAGTGGGCAGCCACCAGCATTTT
v_call: TRBV29-1; d_call: TRBD1; clone_size: NA; j_call: TRBJ1-4; cdr3_aa: CSVGGGTGKEKLFF; cdr3_nt: TGCAGCGTTGGGGGGGGGACAGGAAAGGAAAAACTGTTTTTT
v_call: TRBV15; d_call: TRBD2; clone_size: NA; j_call: TRBJ2-1; cdr3_aa: CATRGEGNNEQFF; cdr3_nt: TGTGCCACCCGCGGGGAGGGGAACAATGAGCAGTTCTTC
v_call: TRBV29-1; d_call: NA; clone_size: many; j_call: TRBJ1-5; cdr3_aa: CSSGEGGNQPQHF; cdr3_nt: TGCAGCTCTGGGGAGGGGGGCAATCAGCCCCAGCATTTT
v_call: TRBV5-1; d_call: TRBD1; clone_size: NA; j_call: TRBJ2-7; cdr3_aa: CASSSSLTGSLNEQYF; cdr3_nt: TGCGCCAGCAGCTCTTCCCTGACAGGGTCCCTGAACGAGCAGTACTTC
v_call: TRBV29-1; d_call: NA; clone_size: many; j_call: TRBJ2-7; cdr3_aa: CSVQQGSSYEQYF; cdr3_nt: TGCAGCGTTCAACAGGGCTCCTCCTACGAGCAGTACTTC
v_call: TRBV18; d_call: NA; clone_size: once; j_call: TRBJ2-3; cdr3_aa: CASSPQLGDTQYF; cdr3_nt: TGTGCCAGCTCACCGCAGTTAGGAGATACGCAGTATTTT
v_call: TRBV20-1; d_call: NA; clone_size: NA; j_call: TRBJ2-4; cdr3_aa: CSARVGGLGSKNIQYF; cdr3_nt: TGCAGTGCTAGAGTTGGGGGATTGGGGTCCAAAAACATTCAGTACTTC
v_call: TRBV12-3/TRBV12-4; d_call: NA; clone_size: few; j_call: TRBJ2-1; cdr3_aa: CASSPSTDNEQFF; cdr3_nt: TGTGCCAGCAGTCCCTCTACAGACAATGAGCAGTTCTTC
v_call: TRBV28; d_call: TRBD2; clone_size: NA; j_call: TRBJ2-3; cdr3_aa: CASSFGTSGFTDTQYF; cdr3_nt: TGTGCCAGCAGTTTCGGGACTAGCGGGTTCACAGATACGCAGTATTTT
v_call: TRBV6-1; d_call: NA; clone_size: NA; j_call: TRBJ2-1; cdr3_aa: CASSHPDWAEQFF; cdr3_nt: TGTGCCAGCAGCCACCCCGACTGGGCAGAGCAGTTCTTC
v_call: TRBV6-5; d_call: TRBD1; clone_size: NA; j_call: TRBJ2-5; cdr3_aa: CASSYSGQGKETQYF; cdr3_nt: TGTGCCAGCAGTTACTCAGGACAGGGAAAGGAGACCCAGTACTTC
v_call: TRBV12-3/TRBV12-4; d_call: NA; clone_size: few; j_call: TRBJ2-3; cdr3_aa: CASTLGGGGWTWDTQYF; cdr3_nt: TGTGCCAGCACCCTCGGAGGGGGGGGGTGGACGTGGGATACGCAGTATTTT
v_call: TRBV20-1; d_call: NA; clone_size: few; j_call: TRBJ2-1; cdr3_aa: CSASGGEQFF; cdr3_nt: TGCAGTGCTAGCGGGGGTGAGCAGTTCTTC
v_call: TRBV6-1; d_call: TRBD1; clone_size: NA; j_call: TRBJ1-5; cdr3_aa: CASSFGQGRQPQHF; cdr3_nt: TGTGCCAGCAGCTTTGGACAGGGAAGGCAGCCCCAGCATTTT
v_call: TRBV20-1; d_call: TRBD1; clone_size: NA; j_call: TRBJ1-2; cdr3_aa: CSAGTGGIGYTF; cdr3_nt: TGCAGTGCTGGGACAGGGGGCATTGGCTACACCTTC